This TCR beta chain was sequenced for a study of blood T cell repertoires in COVID-19 (dated by TCRdb to about 2020). Background on the whole study: Samples covering the acute and convalescent phases of COVID-19 were provided by collaborators in the United States, Italy and Spain. Sample metadata almost always included a de-identified subject ID, COVID-19 status, age in years and sex. The repertoires were released in a freely available public database meant as a resource for research on the immune response to SARS-CoV-2. Samples were obtained from the ongoing ImmuneRACE study (first 160 participants) and from 1,254 subjects provided by 6 global collaborators. Where available, HLA class I and class II types were obtained from metadata supplied by the sample provider rather than from assay-based typing. Deeply sampled blood TCRbeta repertoires from subjects exposed to, actively infected with, or recovered from COVID-19 were included in the dataset. The material from the prospective study consisted of cDNA or gDNA derived from T cells, B-cell-depleted T cells, or PBMCs.

TCRbeta CDR3 regions were amplified from genomic DNA using the immunoSEQ Assay, a bias-controlled multiplex PCR. The authors' analysis ran thus. Within the assay, amplification of reference gene primers was used to estimate how many nucleated cells each sample contained. To quantify the absolute abundance of each unique TCRbeta CDR3 rearrangement, sequence reads were collapsed and filtered. For each sample, productive Simpson clonality was calculated as the square root of Simpson's diversity index over productive rearrangements. As stored in TCRdb, this immuneACCESS dataset retains in-frame rearrangements with V and J assigned. A fraction of the clones does not appear; measured against another copy, unresolved V genes explain less than half of the discrepancy, and the remainder lacks a known reason. The V and J calls and the clone size are those of that table, but D and trimming were determined from the DNA. Within this sample are about 210,000 clones, with about 90% of them counted one time only. 1% to 1.5% of the sample comes from the top ten.

Collaborating institutions collected whole blood in K2EDTA tubes following their own protocols. For TCRbeta analysis, collaborators shipped samples as frozen whole blood, isolated PBMCs, or DNA extracted from either of those sample types. Regarding this clone: The antigen it recognizes is unknown. No qualities accompany the bases; no much larger clone lies one base away.

Reading from cysteine to phenylalanine, the CDR3 counts 13 amino acids. The read is trimmed to its CDR3 DNA, 39 bases read in frame from base 1. CDR1 and CDR2 are read off the germline V gene as SGHRS and YFSETQ. Trimming takes 1 base from V and 5 bases from J, and the germline ends sit 9 bases apart. The study at large found these results: The quantity of clinical and demographic metadata differed by source and by participant and was supplied without curation.

This receptor chain uses TRBV5-1 and TRBJ1-2, with no confident D gene call. The clonotype comes from a young man with acute or convalescent COVID-19. Sequenced: peripheral blood. In nucleotides, the sequence is TGCGCCAGCAGCTTGAGCGGGTCTTATGGCTACACCTTC. Translation gives CASSLSGSYGYTF.